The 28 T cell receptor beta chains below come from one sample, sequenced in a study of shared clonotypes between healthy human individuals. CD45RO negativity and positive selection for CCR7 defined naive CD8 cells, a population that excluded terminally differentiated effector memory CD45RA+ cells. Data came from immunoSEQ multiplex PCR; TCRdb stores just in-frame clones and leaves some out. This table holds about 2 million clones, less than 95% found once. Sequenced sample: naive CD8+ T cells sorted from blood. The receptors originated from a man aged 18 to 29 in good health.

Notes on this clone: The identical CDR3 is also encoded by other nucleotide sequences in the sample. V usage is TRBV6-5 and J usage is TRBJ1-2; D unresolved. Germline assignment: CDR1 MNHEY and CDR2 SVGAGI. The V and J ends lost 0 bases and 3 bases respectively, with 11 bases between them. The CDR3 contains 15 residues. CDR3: CASSYSIGSHYGYTF. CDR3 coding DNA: TGTGCCAGCAGTTACTCGATAGGGTCCCACTATGGCTACACCTTC.

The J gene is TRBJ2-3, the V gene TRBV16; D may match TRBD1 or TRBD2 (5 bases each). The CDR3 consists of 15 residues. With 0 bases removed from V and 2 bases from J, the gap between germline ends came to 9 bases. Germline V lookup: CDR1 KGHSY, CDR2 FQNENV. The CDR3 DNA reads TGTGCCAGCAGCCAATCGGGGACCTTCACAGATACGCAGTATTTT. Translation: CASSQSGTFTDTQYF.

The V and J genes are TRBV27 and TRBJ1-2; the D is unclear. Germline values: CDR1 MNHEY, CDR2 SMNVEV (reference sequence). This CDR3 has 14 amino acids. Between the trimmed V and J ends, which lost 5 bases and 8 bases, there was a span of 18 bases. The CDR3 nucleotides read TGTGCCAGCAGTCCTCGGGAACACACGAGCGGCTACACCTTC. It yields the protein CASSPREHTSGYTF.

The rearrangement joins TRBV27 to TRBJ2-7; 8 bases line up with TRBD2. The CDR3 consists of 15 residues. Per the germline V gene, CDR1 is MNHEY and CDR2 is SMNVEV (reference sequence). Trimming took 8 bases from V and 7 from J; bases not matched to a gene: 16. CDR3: CASERLRSGEREQYF. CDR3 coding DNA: TGTGCCAGCGAGCGTCTCCGTAGCGGGGAGCGAGAGCAGTACTTC.

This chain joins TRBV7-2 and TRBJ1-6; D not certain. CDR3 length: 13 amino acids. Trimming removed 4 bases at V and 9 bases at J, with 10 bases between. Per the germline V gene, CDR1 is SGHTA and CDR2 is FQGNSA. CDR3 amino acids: CASSSLRSSPLHF. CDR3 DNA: TGTGCCAGCAGCTCTCTTCGGAGTTCACCCCTCCACTTT.

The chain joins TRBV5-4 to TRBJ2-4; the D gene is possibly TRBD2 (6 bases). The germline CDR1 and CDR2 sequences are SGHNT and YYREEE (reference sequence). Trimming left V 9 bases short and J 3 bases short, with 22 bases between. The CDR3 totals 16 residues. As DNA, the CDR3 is TGTGCCACAGCCGACGTCGGGGGTGGGGACAAAAACATTCAGTACTTC. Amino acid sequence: CATADVGGGDKNIQYF.

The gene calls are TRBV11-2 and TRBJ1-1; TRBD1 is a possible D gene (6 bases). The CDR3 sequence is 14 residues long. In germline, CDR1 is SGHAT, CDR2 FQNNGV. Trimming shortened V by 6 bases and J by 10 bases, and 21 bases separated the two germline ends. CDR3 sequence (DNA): TGTGCCAGCAGAGCACCTAACAGGGATTTCGGAGCTTTCTTT. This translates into CASRAPNRDFGAFF.

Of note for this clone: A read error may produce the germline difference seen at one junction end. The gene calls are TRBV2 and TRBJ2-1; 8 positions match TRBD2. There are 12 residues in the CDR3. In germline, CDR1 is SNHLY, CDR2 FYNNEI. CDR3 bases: TGCGTCAGCGGGGGCTCCTACAATGAGCAGTTCTTC. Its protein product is CVSGGSYNEQFF.

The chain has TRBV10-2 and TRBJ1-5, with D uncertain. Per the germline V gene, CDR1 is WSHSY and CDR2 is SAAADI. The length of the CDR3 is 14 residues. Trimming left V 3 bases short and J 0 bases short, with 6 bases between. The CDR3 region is CASSEEYSNQPQHF. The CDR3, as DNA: TGCGCCAGCAGTGAAGAGTATAGCAATCAGCCCCAGCATTTT.

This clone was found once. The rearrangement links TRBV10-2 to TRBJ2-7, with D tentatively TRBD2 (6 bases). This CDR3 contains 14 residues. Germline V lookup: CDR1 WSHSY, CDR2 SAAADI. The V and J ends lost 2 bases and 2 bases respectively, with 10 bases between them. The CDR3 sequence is CASSEILAPYEQYF. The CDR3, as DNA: TGCGCCAGCAGTGAGATACTAGCTCCCTACGAGCAGTACTTC.

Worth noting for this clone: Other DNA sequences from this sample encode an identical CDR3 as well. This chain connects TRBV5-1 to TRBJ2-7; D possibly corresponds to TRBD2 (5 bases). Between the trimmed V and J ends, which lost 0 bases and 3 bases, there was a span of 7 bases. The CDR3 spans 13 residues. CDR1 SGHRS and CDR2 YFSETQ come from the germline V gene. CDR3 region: CASSLGDYYEQYF. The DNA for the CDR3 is TGCGCCAGCAGCTTGGGCGACTACTACGAGCAGTACTTC.

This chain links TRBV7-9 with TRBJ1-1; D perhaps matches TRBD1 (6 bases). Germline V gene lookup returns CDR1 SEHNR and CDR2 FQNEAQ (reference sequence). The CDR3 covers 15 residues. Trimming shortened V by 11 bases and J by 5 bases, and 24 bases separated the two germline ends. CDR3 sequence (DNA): TGTGCCCGAACCAACCTGGACCAGGGGTGGACTGAAGCTTTCTTT. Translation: CARTNLDQGWTEAFF.

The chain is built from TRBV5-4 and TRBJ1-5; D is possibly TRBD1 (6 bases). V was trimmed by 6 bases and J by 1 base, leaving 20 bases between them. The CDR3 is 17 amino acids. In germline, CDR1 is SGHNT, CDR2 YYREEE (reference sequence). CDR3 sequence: CASTPRRGVQSNQPQHF. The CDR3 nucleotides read TGTGCCAGCACCCCGAGGAGGGGGGTTCAGAGCAATCAGCCCCAGCATTTT.

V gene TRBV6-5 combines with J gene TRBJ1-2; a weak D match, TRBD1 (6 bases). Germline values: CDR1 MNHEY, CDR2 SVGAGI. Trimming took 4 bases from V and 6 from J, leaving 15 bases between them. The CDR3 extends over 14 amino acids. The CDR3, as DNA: TGTGCCAGCAGTTCGGACACAGGGAGACATGGCTACACCTTC. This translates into CASSSDTGRHGYTF.

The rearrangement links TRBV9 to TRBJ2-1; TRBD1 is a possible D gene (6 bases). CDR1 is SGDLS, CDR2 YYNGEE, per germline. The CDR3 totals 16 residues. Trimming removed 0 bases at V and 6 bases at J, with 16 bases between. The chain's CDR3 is CASSVAPAGEVNEQFF. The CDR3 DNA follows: TGTGCCAGCAGCGTAGCTCCGGCAGGGGAAGTCAATGAGCAGTTCTTC.

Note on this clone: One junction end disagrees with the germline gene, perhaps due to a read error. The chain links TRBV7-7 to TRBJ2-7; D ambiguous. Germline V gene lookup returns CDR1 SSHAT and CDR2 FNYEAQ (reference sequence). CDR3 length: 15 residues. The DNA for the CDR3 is TGTGCTAGCAGCTTACACTGGGGAAGTGACTACGAGCAGTACTTC. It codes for CASSLHWGSDYEQYF.

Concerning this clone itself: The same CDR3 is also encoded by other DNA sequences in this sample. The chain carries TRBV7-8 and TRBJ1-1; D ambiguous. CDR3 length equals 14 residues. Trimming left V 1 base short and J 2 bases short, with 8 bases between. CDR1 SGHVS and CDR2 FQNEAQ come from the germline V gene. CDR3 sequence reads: CASSLEHLNTEAFF. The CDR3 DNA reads TGTGCCAGCAGCTTAGAACACCTAAACACTGAAGCTTTCTTT.

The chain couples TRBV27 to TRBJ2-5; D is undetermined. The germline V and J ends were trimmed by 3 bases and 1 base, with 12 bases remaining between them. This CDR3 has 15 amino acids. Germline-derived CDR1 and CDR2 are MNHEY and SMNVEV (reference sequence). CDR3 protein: CASSFAPNSQETQYF. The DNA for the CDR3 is TGTGCCAGCAGTTTTGCCCCTAACAGCCAAGAGACCCAGTACTTC.

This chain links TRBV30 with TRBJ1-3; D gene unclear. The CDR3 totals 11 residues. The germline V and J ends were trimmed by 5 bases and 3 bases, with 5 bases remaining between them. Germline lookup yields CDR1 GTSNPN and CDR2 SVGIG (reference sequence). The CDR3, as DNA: TGTGCCTGGGGGGTTGGAAACACCATATATTTT. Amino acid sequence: CAWGVGNTIYF.

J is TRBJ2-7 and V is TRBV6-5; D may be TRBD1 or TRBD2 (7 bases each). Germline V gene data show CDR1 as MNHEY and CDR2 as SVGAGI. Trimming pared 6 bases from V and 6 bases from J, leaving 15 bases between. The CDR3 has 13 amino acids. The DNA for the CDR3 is TGTGCCAGCAGGAGGGAGGGGGCTTTCGAGCAGTACTTC. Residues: CASRREGAFEQYF.

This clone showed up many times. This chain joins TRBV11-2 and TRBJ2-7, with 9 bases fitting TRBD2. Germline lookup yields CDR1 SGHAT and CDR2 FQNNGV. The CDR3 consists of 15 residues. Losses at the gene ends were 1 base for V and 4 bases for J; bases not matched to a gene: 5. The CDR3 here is CASSLVPSGAYEQYF. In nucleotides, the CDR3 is TGTGCCAGCAGCTTAGTGCCTAGCGGGGCGTACGAGCAGTACTTC.

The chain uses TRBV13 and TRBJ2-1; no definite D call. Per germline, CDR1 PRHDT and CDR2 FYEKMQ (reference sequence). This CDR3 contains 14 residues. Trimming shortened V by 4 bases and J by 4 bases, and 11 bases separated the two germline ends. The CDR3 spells CASSSQMEYNEQFF. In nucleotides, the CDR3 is TGTGCCAGCAGCTCTCAAATGGAATACAATGAGCAGTTCTTC.

CDR3 DNA sequence: TGTGCCAGCAGTCCCTCAAGCGGCGGTTCGAATGAGCAGTTCTTC. It is translated as CASSPSSGGSNEQFF. V and J are TRBV27 and TRBJ2-1, with D possibly matching TRBD2 (5 bases). Germline CDR1 is MNHEY and CDR2 is SMNVEV (reference sequence). Trimming cost V 5 bases and J 7 bases, with 18 bases left between them. The CDR3 runs 15 residues.

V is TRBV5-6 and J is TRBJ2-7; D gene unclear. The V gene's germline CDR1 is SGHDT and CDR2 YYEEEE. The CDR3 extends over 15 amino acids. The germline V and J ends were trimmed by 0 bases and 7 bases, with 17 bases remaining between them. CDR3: CASSLAPLVGQEQYF. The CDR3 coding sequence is TGTGCCAGCAGCTTGGCTCCGCTAGTAGGGCAAGAGCAGTACTTC.

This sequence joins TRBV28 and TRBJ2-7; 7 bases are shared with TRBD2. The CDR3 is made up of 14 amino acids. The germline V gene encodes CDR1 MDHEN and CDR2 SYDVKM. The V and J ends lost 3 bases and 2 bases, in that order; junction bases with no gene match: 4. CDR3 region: CASSLLAATYEQYF. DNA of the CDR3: TGTGCCAGCAGTTTGCTAGCGGCTACCTACGAGCAGTACTTC.

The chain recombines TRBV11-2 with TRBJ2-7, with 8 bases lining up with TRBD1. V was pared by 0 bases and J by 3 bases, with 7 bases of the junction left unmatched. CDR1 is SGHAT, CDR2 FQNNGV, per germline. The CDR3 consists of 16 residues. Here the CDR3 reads CASSLEGSDRGYEQYF. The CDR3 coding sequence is TGTGCCAGCAGCTTAGAGGGGTCCGACAGGGGCTACGAGCAGTACTTC.

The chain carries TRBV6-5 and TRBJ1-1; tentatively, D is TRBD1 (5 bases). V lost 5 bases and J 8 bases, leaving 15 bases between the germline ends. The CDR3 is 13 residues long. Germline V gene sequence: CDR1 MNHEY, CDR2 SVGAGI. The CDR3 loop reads CASSHLEGPEAFF. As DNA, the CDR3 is TGTGCCAGCAGTCATCTAGAGGGGCCGGAAGCTTTCTTT.

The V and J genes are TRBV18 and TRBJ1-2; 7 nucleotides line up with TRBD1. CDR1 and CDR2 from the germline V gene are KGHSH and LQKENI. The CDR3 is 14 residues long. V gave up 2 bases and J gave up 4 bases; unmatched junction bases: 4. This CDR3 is CASSPTGTVYGYTF. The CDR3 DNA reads TGTGCCAGCTCACCAACCGGGACAGTCTATGGCTACACCTTC. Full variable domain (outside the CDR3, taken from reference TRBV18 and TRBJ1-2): NAGVMQNPRHLVRRRGQEARLRCSPMKGHSHVYWYRQLPEEGLKFMVYLQKENIIDESGMPKERFSAEFPKEGPSILRIQQVVRGDSAAYFCASSPTGTVYGYTFGSGTRLTVV.